This entry concerns a single T cell receptor beta chain. These data belong to a study of shared T cell receptors in the human thymus. The protocol was immunoSEQ multiplex PCR, while the TCRdb copy is restricted to in-frame clones and leaves out a portion. The sample consists of 640,000 or so clones, around 87% of them appearing once. These data also formed part of another study, on human thymus T cells. According to that study: Healthy Finnish infants undergoing corrective surgery for congenital heart defects were used as donors.

The sample consisted of thymocytes. The clonotype was recovered from a boy less than two years old with a congenital heart defect.

Written as DNA, the CDR3 is TGTGCCAGCAGCTCCAGCCGACAGGTCTCCTACGAGCAGTACTTC. This encodes CASSSSRQVSYEQYF. The chain carries TRBV5-5 and TRBJ2-7; possibly TRBD1 for D (6 bases). Trimming removed 3 bases from V and 0 bases from J, with 13 bases in between. This CDR3 has 15 residues. Germline V gene data show CDR1 as SGHKS and CDR2 as YYEKEE (reference sequence).